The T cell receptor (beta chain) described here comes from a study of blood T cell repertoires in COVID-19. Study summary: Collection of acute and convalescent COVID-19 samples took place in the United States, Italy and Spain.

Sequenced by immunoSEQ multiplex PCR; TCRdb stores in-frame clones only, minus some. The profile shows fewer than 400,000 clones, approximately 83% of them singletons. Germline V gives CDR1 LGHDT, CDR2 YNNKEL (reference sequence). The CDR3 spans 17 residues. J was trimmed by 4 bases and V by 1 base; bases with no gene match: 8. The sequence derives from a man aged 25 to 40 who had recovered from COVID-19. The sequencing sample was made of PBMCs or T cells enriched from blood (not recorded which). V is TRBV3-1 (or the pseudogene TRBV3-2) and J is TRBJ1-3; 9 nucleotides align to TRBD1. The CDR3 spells CASSQVPGQGLGNTIYF. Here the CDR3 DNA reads TGTGCCAGCAGCCAAGTTCCGGGACAGGGATTAGGAAACACCATATATTTT.